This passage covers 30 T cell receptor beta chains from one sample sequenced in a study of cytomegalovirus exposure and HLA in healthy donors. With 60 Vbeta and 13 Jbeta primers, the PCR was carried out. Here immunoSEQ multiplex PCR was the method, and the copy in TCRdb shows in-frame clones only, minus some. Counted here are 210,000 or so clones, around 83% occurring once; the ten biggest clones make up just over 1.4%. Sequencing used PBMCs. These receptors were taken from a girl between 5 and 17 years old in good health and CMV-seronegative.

The CDR3 region has the DNA TGTGCCAGCAGCTTATCGGGGACAGGGAACACCGGGGAGCTGTTTTTT. Translation gives CASSLSGTGNTGELFF. The rearrangement joins TRBV7-7 to TRBJ2-2, with 8 bases aligning to TRBD1. This CDR3 spans 16 amino acids. Trimming cost V 2 bases and J 1 base; bases outside gene matches: 3. Germline-derived CDR1 and CDR2 are SSHAT and FNYEAQ (reference sequence).

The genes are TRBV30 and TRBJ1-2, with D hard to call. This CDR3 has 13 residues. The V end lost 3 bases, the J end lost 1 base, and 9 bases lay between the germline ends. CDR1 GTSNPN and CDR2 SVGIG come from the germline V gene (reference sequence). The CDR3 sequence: CAWRQVNNYGYTF. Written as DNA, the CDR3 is TGTGCCTGGAGGCAGGTGAATAACTATGGCTACACCTTC.

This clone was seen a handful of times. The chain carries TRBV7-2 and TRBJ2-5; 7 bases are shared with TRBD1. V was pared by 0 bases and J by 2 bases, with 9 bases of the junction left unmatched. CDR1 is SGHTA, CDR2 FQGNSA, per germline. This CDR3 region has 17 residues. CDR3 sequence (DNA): TGTGCCAGCAGCTTAGCGGGCAGGGGGATGAATCAAGAGACCCAGTACTTC. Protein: CASSLAGRGMNQETQYF.

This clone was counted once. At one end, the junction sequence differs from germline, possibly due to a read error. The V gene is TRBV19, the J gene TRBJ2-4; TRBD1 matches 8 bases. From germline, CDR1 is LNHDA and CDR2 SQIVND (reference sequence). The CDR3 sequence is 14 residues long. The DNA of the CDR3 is TGTGCCAGCAGAATCCGGGGACAGGACGGTAGCCGCGTCTTC. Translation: CASRIRGQDGSRVF.

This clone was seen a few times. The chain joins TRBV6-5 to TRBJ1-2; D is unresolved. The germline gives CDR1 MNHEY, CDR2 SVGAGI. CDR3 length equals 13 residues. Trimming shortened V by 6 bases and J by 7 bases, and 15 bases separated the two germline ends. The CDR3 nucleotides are TGTGCCAGCAGAGGCGCCCAGGAGGGTGGCTACACCTTC. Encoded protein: CASRGAQEGGYTF.

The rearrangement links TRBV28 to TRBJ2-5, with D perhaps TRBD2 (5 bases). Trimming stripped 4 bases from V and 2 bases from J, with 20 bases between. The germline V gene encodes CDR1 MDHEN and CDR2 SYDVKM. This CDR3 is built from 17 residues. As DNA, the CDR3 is TGTGCCAGCAGTTCGCACTCCTCGGGGAGCACACAAGAGACCCAGTACTTC. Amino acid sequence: CASSSHSSGSTQETQYF.

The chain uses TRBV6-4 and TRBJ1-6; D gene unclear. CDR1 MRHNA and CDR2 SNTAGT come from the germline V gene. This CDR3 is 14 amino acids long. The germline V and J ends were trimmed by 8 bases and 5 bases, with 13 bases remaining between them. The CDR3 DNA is TGTGCCAGCCCCAGTGGGGAGGATAATTCACCCCTCCACTTT. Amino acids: CASPSGEDNSPLHF.

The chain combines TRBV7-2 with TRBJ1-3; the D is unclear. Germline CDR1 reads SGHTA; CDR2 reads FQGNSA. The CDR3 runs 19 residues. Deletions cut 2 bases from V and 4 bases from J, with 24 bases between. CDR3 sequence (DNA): TGTGCCAGCAGCTTATTTACCGCCAGCGTTGCCTTTGTCGGAAACACCATATATTTT. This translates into CASSLFTASVAFVGNTIYF. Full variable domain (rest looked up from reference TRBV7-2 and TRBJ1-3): GAGVSQSPSNKVTEKGKDVELRCDPISGHTALYWYRQSLGQGLEFLIYFQGNSAPDKSGLPSDRFSAERTGGSVSTLTIQRTQQEDSAVYLCASSLFTASVAFVGNTIYFGEGSWLTVV.

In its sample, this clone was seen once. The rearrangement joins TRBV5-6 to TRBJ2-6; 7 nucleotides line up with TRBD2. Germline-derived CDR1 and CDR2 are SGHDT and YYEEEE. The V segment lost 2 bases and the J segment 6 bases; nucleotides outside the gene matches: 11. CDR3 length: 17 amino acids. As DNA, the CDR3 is TGTGCCAGCAGCTTTTGGCGGGAGACTCTTAAGGCCAACGTCCTGACTTTC. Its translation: CASSFWRETLKANVLTF.

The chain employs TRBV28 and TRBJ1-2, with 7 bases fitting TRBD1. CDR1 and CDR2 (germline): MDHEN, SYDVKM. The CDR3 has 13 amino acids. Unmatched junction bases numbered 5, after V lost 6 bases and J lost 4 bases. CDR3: CASSMTGIYGYTF. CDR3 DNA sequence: TGTGCCAGCAGCATGACAGGGATCTATGGCTACACCTTC.

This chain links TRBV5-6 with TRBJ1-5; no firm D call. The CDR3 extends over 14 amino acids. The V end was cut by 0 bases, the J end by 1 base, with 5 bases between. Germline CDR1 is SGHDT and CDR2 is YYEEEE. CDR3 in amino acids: CASSLALSNQPQHF. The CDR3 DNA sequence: TGTGCCAGCAGCTTGGCCCTCAGCAATCAGCCCCAGCATTTT.

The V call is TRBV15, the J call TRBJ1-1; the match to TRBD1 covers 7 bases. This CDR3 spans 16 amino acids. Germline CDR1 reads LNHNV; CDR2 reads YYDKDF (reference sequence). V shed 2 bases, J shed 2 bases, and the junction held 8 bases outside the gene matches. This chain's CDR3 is CATSRQPGTVNTEAFF. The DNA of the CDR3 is TGTGCCACCAGCAGACAACCCGGGACAGTTAACACTGAAGCTTTCTTT.

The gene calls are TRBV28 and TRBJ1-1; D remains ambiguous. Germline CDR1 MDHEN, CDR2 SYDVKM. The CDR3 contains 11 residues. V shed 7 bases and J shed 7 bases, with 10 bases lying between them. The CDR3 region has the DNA TGTGCCAGCATAGGAGCCTTTGAAGCTTTCTTT. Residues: CASIGAFEAFF.

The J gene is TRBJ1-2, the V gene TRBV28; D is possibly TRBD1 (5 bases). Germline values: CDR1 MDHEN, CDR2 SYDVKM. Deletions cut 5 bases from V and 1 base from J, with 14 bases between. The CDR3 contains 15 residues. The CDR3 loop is CASSPRTRNNYGYTF. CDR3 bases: TGTGCCAGCAGTCCTAGGACACGGAATAACTATGGCTACACCTTC.

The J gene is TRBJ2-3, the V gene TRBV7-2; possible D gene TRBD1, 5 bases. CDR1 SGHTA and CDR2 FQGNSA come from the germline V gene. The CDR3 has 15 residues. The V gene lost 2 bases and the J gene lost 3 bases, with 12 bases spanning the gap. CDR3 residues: CASSLNRMGTDTQYF. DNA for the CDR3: TGTGCCAGCAGCTTAAACAGGATGGGGACAGATACGCAGTATTTT.

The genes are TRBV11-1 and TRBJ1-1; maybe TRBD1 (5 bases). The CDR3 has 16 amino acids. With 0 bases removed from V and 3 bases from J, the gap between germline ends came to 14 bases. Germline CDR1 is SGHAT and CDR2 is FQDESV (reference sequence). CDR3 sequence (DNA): TGTGCCAGCAGCTTAGCATACGGGGGAATCGACACTGAAGCTTTCTTT. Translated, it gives CASSLAYGGIDTEAFF.

CDR3 loop: CAWSVVLNNSPLHF. The CDR3 nucleotides read TGTGCCTGGAGTGTAGTCCTAAATAATTCACCCCTCCACTTT. V is TRBV30 and J is TRBJ1-6; D remains ambiguous. V shed 0 bases and J shed 5 bases, with 8 bases lying between them. From germline, CDR1 is GTSNPN and CDR2 SVGIG (reference sequence). The CDR3 has 14 residues.

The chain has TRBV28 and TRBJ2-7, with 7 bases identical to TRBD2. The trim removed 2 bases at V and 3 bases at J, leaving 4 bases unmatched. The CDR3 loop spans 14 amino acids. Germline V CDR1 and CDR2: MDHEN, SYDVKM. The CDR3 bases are TGTGCCAGCAGTTTACCAGCGGGAAACTACGAGCAGTACTTC. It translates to CASSLPAGNYEQYF. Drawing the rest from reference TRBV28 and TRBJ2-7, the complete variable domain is DVKVTQSSRYLVKRTGEKVFLECVQDMDHENMFWYRQDPGLGLRLIYFSYDVKMKEKGDIPEGYSVSREKKERFSLILESASTNQTSMYLCASSLPAGNYEQYFGPGTRLTVT.

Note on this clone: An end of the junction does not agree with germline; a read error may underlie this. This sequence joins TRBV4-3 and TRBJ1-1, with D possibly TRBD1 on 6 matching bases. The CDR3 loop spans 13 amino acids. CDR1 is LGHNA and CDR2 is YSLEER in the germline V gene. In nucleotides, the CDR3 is TGCGCCAGCAGCCAAGATAAATGGACAGTGCCCCACTTT. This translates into CASSQDKWTVPHF.

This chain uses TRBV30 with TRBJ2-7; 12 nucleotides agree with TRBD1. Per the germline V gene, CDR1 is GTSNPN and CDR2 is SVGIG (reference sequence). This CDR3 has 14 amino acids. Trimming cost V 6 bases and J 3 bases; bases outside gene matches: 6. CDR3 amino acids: CACLGTGGIYEQYF. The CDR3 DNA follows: TGTGCCTGTCTGGGGACAGGGGGCATCTACGAGCAGTACTTC.

For the CDR3, the DNA is TGTGCCAGAAGCTCACAGGAGAGCTACGAGCAGTACTTC. Encoded protein: CARSSQESYEQYF. The chain recombines TRBV5-3 with TRBJ2-7, with D tentatively TRBD1 (5 bases). TRBV5-3 is sorted into the ORF group, with uncertain function. Trimming pared 3 bases from V and 3 bases from J, leaving 10 bases between. The CDR3 is 13 residues long.

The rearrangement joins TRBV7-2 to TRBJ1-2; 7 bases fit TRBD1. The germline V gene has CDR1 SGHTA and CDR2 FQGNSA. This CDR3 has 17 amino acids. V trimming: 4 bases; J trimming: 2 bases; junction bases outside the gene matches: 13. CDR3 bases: TGTGCCAGCAGCTCCCCGACAGGGAACAGGTTGAACTATGGCTACACCTTC. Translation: CASSSPTGNRLNYGYTF.

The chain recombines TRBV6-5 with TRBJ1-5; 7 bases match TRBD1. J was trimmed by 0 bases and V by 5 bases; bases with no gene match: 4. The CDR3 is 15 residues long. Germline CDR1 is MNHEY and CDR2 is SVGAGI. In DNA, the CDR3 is TGTGCCAGCAGTCCCGGGACAGCTAGCAATCAGCCCCAGCATTTT. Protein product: CASSPGTASNQPQHF.

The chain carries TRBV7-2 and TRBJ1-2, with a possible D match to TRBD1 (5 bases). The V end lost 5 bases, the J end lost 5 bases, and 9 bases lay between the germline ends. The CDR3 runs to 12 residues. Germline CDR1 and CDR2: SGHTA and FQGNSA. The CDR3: CASSRQSYGYTF. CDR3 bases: TGTGCCAGCAGCCGACAGAGTTATGGCTACACCTTC. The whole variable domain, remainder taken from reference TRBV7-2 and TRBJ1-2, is GAGVSQSPSNKVTEKGKDVELRCDPISGHTALYWYRQSLGQGLEFLIYFQGNSAPDKSGLPSDRFSAERTGGSVSTLTIQRTQQEDSAVYLCASSRQSYGYTFGSGTRLTVV.

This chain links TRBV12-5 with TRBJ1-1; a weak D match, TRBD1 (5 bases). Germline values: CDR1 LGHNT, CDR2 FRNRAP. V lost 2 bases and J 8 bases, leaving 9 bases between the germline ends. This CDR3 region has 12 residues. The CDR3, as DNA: TGTGCTAGTGGTTTGCCCCGACAGGAAGCTTTCTTT. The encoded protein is CASGLPRQEAFF.

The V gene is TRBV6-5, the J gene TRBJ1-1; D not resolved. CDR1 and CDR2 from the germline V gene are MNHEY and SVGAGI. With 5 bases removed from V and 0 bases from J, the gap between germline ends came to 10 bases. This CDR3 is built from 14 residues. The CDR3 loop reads CASSPYDMNTEAFF. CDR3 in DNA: TGTGCCAGCAGTCCTTATGACATGAACACTGAAGCTTTCTTT.

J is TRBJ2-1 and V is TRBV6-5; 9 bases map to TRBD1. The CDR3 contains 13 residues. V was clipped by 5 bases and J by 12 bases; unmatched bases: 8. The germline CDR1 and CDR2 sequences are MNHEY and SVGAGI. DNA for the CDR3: TGTGCCAGCAGTCCGGGACAGGGTCGTGGGCAGTTCTTC. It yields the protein CASSPGQGRGQFF.

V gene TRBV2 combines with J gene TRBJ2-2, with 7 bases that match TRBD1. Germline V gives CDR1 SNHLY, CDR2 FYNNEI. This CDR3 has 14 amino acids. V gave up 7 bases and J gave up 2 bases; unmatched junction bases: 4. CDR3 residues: CASTEGANTGELFF. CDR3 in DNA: TGTGCCAGCACTGAGGGGGCTAACACCGGGGAGCTGTTTTTT.

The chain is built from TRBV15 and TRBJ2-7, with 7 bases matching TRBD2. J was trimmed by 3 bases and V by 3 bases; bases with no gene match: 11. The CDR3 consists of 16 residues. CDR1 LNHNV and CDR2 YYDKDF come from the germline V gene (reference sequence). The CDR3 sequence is CATSRRPGTTSYEQYF. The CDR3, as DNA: TGTGCCACCAGCAGGCGACCCGGGACTACCAGCTACGAGCAGTACTTC.

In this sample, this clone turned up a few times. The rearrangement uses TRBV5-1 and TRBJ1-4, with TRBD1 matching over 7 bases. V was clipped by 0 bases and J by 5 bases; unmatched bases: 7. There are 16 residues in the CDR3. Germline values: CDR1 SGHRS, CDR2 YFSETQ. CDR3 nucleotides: TGCGCCAGCAGCTTGGCGCTGACAGGGAAGAATGAAAAACTGTTTTTT. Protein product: CASSLALTGKNEKLFF.